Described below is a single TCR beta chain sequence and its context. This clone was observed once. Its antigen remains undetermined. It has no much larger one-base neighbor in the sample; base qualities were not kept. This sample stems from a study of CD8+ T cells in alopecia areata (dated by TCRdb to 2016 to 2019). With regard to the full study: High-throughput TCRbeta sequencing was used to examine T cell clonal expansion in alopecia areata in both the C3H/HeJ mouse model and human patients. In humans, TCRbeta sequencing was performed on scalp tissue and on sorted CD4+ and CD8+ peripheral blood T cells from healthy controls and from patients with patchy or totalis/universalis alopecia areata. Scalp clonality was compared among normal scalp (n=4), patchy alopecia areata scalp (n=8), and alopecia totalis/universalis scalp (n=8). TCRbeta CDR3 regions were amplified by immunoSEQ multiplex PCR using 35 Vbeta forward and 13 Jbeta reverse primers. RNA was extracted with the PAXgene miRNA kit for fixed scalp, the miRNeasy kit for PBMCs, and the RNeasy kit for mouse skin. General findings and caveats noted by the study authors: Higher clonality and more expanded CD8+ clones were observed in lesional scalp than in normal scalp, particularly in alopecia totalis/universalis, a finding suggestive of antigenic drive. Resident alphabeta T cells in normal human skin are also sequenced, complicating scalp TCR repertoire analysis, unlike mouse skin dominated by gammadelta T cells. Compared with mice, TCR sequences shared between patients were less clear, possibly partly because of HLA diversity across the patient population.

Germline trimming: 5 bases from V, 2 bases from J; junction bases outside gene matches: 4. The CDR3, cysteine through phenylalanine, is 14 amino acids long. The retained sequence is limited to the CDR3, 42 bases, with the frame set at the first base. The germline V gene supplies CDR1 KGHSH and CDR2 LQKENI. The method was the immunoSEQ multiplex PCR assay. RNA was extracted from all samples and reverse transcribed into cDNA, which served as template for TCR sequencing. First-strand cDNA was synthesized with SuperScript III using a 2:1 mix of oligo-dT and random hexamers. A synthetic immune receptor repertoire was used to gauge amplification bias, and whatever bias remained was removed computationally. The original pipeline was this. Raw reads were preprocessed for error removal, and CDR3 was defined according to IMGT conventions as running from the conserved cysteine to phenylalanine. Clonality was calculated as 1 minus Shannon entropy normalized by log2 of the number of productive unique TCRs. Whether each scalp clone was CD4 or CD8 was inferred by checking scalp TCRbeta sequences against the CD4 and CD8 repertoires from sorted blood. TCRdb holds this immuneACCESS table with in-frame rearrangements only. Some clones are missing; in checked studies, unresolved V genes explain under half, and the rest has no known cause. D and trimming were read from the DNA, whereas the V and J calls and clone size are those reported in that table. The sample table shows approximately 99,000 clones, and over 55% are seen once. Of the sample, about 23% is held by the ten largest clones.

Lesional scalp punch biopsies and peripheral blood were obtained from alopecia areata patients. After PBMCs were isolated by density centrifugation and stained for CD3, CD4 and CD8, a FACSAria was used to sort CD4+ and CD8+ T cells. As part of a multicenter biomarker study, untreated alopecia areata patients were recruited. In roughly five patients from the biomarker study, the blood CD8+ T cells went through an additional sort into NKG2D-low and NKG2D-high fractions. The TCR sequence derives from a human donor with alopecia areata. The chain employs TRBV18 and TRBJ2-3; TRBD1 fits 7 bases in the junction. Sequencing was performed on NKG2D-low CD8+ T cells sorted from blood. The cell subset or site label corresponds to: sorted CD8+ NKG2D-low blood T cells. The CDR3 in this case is CASSTTGPTDTQYF. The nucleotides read TGTGCCAGCTCAACGACAGGGCCCACAGATACGCAGTATTTT.